The clone carrying this T cell receptor (beta chain) was picked up a small number of times. TCRdb processed the 5' RACE reads anew with MiXCR; each CDR3 protein has one entry. Of approximately 52,000 distinct CDR3 sequences listed, roughly 15% were seen once; the top ten hold around 15%. This entry comes from a study of T cells of healthy individuals. V was clipped by 7 bases and J by 11 bases, with 15 bases between them. Germline lookup yields CDR1 SGHRS and CDR2 YFSETQ. This CDR3 has 11 residues. This sequence joins TRBV5-1 and TRBJ1-1; TRBD1 might be the D (5 bases). The TCR comes from a human donor in good health. The CDR3 spells CASRRENLAFF. CDR3 in DNA: TGCGCCAGCCGCAGGGAAAATTTGGCTTTCTTT.